Shown below are 30 T cell receptor beta chains from a single sample sequenced in a study of T cells in Graves' hyperthyroidism and ophthalmopathy. Amplification of TCR beta CDR3 regions used RNA as the template. When the TCR CDR3 underwent first-round RT-PCR, the HTBI primer set was used. TCRdb re-called the multiplex PCR reads through MiXCR, storing one row per CDR3 protein. The top ten hold around 11% of the sample, which has 50,000 to 75,000 distinct CDR3 sequences, less than 50% seen once. Sequenced material: blood. The receptors shown here come from a woman aged 30 to 39 with Graves' ophthalmopathy.

This clonotype was seen repeatedly, ten times or more. The chain links TRBV29-1 to TRBJ2-7; D could derive from TRBD1 or TRBD2 (6 bases each). V was clipped by 6 bases and J by 2 bases, with 14 bases between them. CDR3 length: 13 amino acids. Germline V gives CDR1 SQVTM, CDR2 ANQGSEA. The CDR3 DNA reads TGCAGCGTCCCCGGAGGGGGAACCTACGAGCAGTACTTC. Translation gives CSVPGGGTYEQYF.

This clonotype was counted many times. The chain links TRBV19 to TRBJ1-2; 10 bases are shared with TRBD1. The J segment lost 3 bases and the V segment lost 5 bases, leaving 6 bases of the junction unmatched. Per the germline V gene, CDR1 is LNHDA and CDR2 is SQIVND (reference sequence). The CDR3 spans 15 residues. This chain's CDR3 is CASSLDRGTHYGYTF. CDR3 DNA: TGTGCCAGTAGTCTGGACAGGGGGACCCACTATGGCTACACCTTC.

Here the CDR3 DNA reads TGCAGTGCCGGGGGTACCGGGGCAGATACGCAGTATTTT. The encoded protein is CSAGGTGADTQYF. This sequence joins TRBV20-1 and TRBJ2-3; the D gene is possibly TRBD2 (6 bases). With 6 bases removed from V and 4 bases from J, the gap between germline ends came to 14 bases. CDR1 DFQATT and CDR2 SNEGSKA come from the germline V gene (reference sequence). CDR3 length equals 13 residues.

This clonotype was detected many times. The gene calls are TRBV28 and TRBJ1-6, with D hard to call. This CDR3 comprises 14 residues. In germline, CDR1 is MDHEN, CDR2 SYDVKM. Trimming took 3 bases from V and 10 from J, leaving 13 bases between them. CDR3 amino acids: CASSFRGDSSPLHF. CDR3 nucleotides: TGTGCCAGCAGTTTCCGGGGAGATAGCTCACCCCTCCACTTT.

Many counts were recorded for this clonotype. The rearrangement uses TRBV7-2 and TRBJ2-6, with D perhaps TRBD1 or TRBD2 (5 bases each). The CDR3 extends over 16 amino acids. CDR1 is SGHTA, CDR2 FQGNSA, per germline. The V end lost 5 bases, the J end lost 4 bases, and 15 bases lay between the germline ends. The CDR3 here is CASSPLRGAGANVLTF. The CDR3 DNA reads as TGTGCCAGCAGCCCCCTGAGGGGTGCCGGGGCCAACGTCCTGACTTTC.

This clonotype was picked up one time. The rearrangement joins TRBV15 to TRBJ2-7, with D perhaps TRBD1 (6 bases). V was clipped by 6 bases and J by 8 bases, with 20 bases between them. The CDR3 is 14 amino acids. The germline CDR1 and CDR2 sequences are LNHNV and YYDKDF (reference sequence). The CDR3 here is CATRSRGNQPQQYF. CDR3 coding DNA: TGTGCCACCAGATCCAGGGGCAATCAGCCCCAGCAGTACTTC.

The V and J genes are TRBV5-6 and TRBJ2-1, with 7 bases identical to TRBD1. The CDR3 spans 16 residues. The trim removed 3 bases at V and 3 bases at J, leaving 9 bases unmatched. CDR1 is SGHDT, CDR2 YYEEEE, per germline. The CDR3 coding sequence is TGTGCCAGCAGCTCGACAGGGAGAGGCGGCTACAATGAGCAGTTCTTC. This encodes CASSSTGRGGYNEQFF.

The chain recombines TRBV24-1 with TRBJ1-2; TRBD1 matches at 10 bases. In germline, CDR1 is KGHDR, CDR2 SFDVKD. V gave up 3 bases and J gave up 7 bases; unmatched junction bases: 4. CDR3 length: 14 residues. CDR3 nucleotide sequence: TGTGCCACCAGTGATGGGGGGACAGGGGCTGGCTACACCTTC. This gives the protein CATSDGGTGAGYTF.

This clonotype was recorded many times. J is TRBJ1-2 and V is TRBV14; TRBD1 might be the D (5 bases). Germline V gives CDR1 SGHDN, CDR2 FVKESK. This CDR3 has 12 amino acids. V dropped 0 bases and J dropped 7 bases, with 6 bases sitting between them. The CDR3 reads CASSQDTGGYTF. CDR3 coding DNA: TGTGCCAGCAGCCAAGACACAGGTGGCTACACCTTC.

This clonotype was seen repeatedly, ten times or more. The chain has TRBV6-5 and TRBJ1-1; tentative D call: TRBD1 (5 bases). Germline loops: CDR1 MNHEY, CDR2 SVGAGI. V lost 3 bases and J lost 1, with 9 bases in between. This CDR3 contains 14 residues. The CDR3 DNA follows: TGTGCCAGCAGTTATGAAGGGGAGAACACTGAAGCTTTCTTT. Translated: CASSYEGENTEAFF.

This clonotype was seen at least ten times. V is TRBV28 and J is TRBJ2-7; 11 nucleotides align to TRBD1. Germline CDR1 is MDHEN and CDR2 is SYDVKM. There are 15 residues in the CDR3. Trimming removed 6 bases from V and 5 bases from J; junction bases left unmatched: 9. The CDR3 DNA follows: TGTGCCAGCAGCCCCGGGACAGGGGGTCGGGACGAGCAGTACTTC. As protein: CASSPGTGGRDEQYF. Based on the CDR3 plus reference TRBV28 and TRBJ2-7, the full variable domain is DVKVTQSSRYLVKRTGEKVFLECVQDMDHENMFWYRQDPGLGLRLIYFSYDVKMKEKGDIPEGYSVSREKKERFSLILESASTNQTSMYLCASSPGTGGRDEQYFGPGTRLTVT.

Many counts were recorded for this clonotype. The V gene is TRBV6-1, the J gene TRBJ2-2; no reliable D call. In germline, CDR1 is MNHNS, CDR2 SASEGT. The CDR3 covers 14 residues. Trimming shortened V by 7 bases and J by 0 bases, and 9 bases separated the two germline ends. CDR3 loop: CASIIISNTGELFF. Written as DNA, the CDR3 is TGTGCCAGCATAATAATATCGAACACCGGGGAGCTGTTTTTT.

The chain links TRBV25-1 to TRBJ2-3, with 10 bases matching TRBD2. V lost 4 bases to trimming and J lost 2 bases; unmatched junction nucleotides: 9. CDR1 and CDR2 (germline): MGHDK, SYGVNS. The CDR3 contains 17 residues. The CDR3 spells CASSALGLAEFTDTQYF. DNA for the CDR3: TGTGCCAGCAGTGCCCTAGGACTAGCGGAATTCACAGATACGCAGTATTTT.

This clonotype appeared many times. The chain couples TRBV20-1 to TRBJ2-5; D remains unclear. The CDR3 length is 14 residues. The germline gives CDR1 DFQATT, CDR2 SNEGSKA (reference sequence). The V gene lost 0 bases and the J gene lost 1 base, with 9 bases spanning the gap. CDR3 residues: CSARESLRQETQYF. The DNA for the CDR3 is TGCAGTGCTAGAGAGTCCCTCCGCCAAGAGACCCAGTACTTC.

This clonotype has a count of ten or more. The chain joins TRBV6-5 to TRBJ2-4; D gene ambiguous. Germline CDR1 is MNHEY and CDR2 is SVGAGI. The CDR3 extends over 16 amino acids. V was pared by 0 bases and J by 1 base, with 10 bases between. The CDR3 coding sequence is TGTGCCAGCAGTTACTCCATGGGGTTGGCCAAAAACATTCAGTACTTC. Residues: CASSYSMGLAKNIQYF.

J is TRBJ1-1 and V is TRBV20-1; D unresolved. V was shortened by 1 base and J by 5 bases, with 8 bases between the two germline ends. Germline lookup yields CDR1 DFQATT and CDR2 SNEGSKA (reference sequence). This CDR3 spans 12 amino acids. The CDR3 loop is CSARGCGTEAFF. CDR3 in DNA: TGCAGTGCTAGAGGGTGTGGGACTGAAGCTTTCTTT.

This clonotype was observed many times. The rearrangement links TRBV29-1 to TRBJ2-4, with 9 bases identical to TRBD1. Germline V lookup: CDR1 SQVTM, CDR2 ANQGSEA. Trimming cost V 6 bases and J 8 bases; bases outside gene matches: 11. CDR3 length: 14 residues. CDR3 bases: TGCAGCGTCGCATTGGGACAGGGAGGGGACATTCAGTACTTC. This sequence encodes CSVALGQGGDIQYF.

In its sample, this clonotype is medium-sized (0.01 to 0.1%). The genes are TRBV19 and TRBJ2-1, with TRBD2 identical over 7 bases. CDR1 is LNHDA, CDR2 SQIVND, per germline (reference sequence). Unmatched junction bases numbered 7, after V lost 5 bases and J lost 6 bases. The length of the CDR3 is 14 residues. This CDR3 is CASSRAGNLNEQFF. The CDR3 DNA reads as TGTGCCAGTAGTCGAGCGGGAAACCTCAATGAGCAGTTCTTC.

The V and J genes are TRBV28 and TRBJ2-5; 7 bases align to TRBD1. Germline CDR1 and CDR2: MDHEN and SYDVKM. Trimming cost V 6 bases and J 4 bases; bases outside gene matches: 11. The CDR3 runs 15 residues. CDR3 DNA: TGTGCCAGCAGAGGTAACAGGGGAACAAGAGAGACCCAGTACTTC. Its translation is CASRGNRGTRETQYF.

This clonotype was counted at least ten times. J is TRBJ2-3 and V is TRBV19, with unresolved D. CDR3 size: 15 residues. CDR1 is LNHDA, CDR2 SQIVND, per germline (reference sequence). Trimming stripped 8 bases from V and 0 bases from J, with 15 bases between. CDR3 coding DNA: TGTGCCAGTTCATCCGGTAGCTACAGCACAGATACGCAGTATTTT. Amino acids: CASSSGSYSTDTQYF.

This clonotype was recorded many times. The CDR3 DNA is TGTGCCAGCAGTCTACCAGGCGGGGGGGAGCTGTTTTTT. Its protein is CASSLPGGGELFF. The chain combines TRBV6-6 with TRBJ2-2, with D possibly being TRBD2 (5 bases). This CDR3 is 13 amino acids long. CDR1 MNHNY and CDR2 SVGAGI come from the germline V gene (reference sequence). Trimming took off 5 bases at V and 8 bases at J, with 12 bases between the two ends.

A note on this clonotype: The DNA is omitted, as the CDR3 cannot be located on it reliably, and the CDR3 follows TCRdb's listing. This chain links TRBV7-9 with TRBJ2-5. Including both end residues, the CDR3 is 21 amino acids long. From germline, CDR1 is SEHNR and CDR2 FQNEAQ (reference sequence). The CDR3 region is CASCLGATNEKLFFGSGTQYF.

This clonotype occurred many times. V gene TRBV11-1 combines with J gene TRBJ1-2; D might be TRBD1 (6 bases). CDR3 length: 13 amino acids. In germline, CDR1 is SGHAT, CDR2 FQDESV (reference sequence). V lost 3 bases and J lost 7, with 12 bases in between. The CDR3 loop reads CASSLRGLGGYTF. In nucleotides, the CDR3 is TGTGCCAGCAGCTTGCGGGGGCTAGGTGGCTACACCTTC.

This clonotype was counted a single time. At one boundary the junction diverges from the germline segment, which might be a read error. V is TRBV10-3 and J is TRBJ1-6; 10 nucleotides align to TRBD1. Germline V gives CDR1 ENHRY, CDR2 SYGVKD. The CDR3 length is 14 residues. The CDR3 nucleotides read TGTGCCATCAGTGGGACAGGGGGAAATTCATCCCTCCACTTT. It encodes CAISGTGGNSSLHF.

This clonotype was found many times. The chain combines TRBV6-1 with TRBJ1-6, with a weak D call TRBD1 (5 bases). Germline loops: CDR1 MNHNS, CDR2 SASEGT. The CDR3 is made up of 14 amino acids. Trimming left V 5 bases short and J 9 bases short, with 14 bases between. CDR3 sequence (DNA): TGTGCCAGCAGTAGAGGTTACGGGGGTTCACCCCTCCACTTT. Translation: CASSRGYGGSPLHF.

This clonotype has at least ten counts. This rearrangement joins TRBV5-4 to TRBJ1-1; D may be TRBD1 (5 bases). The V end was cut by 1 base, the J end by 4 bases, with 14 bases between. CDR1 is SGHNT, CDR2 YYREEE, per germline (reference sequence). CDR3 length: 15 residues. CDR3 coding DNA: TGTGCCAGCAGCTTGTGGAGGGGCGGAGGCACTGAAGCTTTCTTT. Translated: CASSLWRGGGTEAFF.

Regarding this clonotype: It may be a read error: a sequence one base away is much more abundant. The chain joins TRBV7-9 to TRBJ2-7; TRBD1 might be the D (7 bases). CDR3 length: 14 amino acids. Deletions cut 6 bases from V and 4 bases from J, with 16 bases between. Per germline, CDR1 SEHNR and CDR2 FQNEAQ (reference sequence). CDR3 sequence reads: CASRLQGLAYEQYF. For the CDR3, the DNA is TGTGCCAGCAGACTACAGGGGCTAGCGTACGAGCAGTACTTC.

The chain uses TRBV2 and TRBJ1-1; maybe TRBD1 (6 bases). Trimming left V 3 bases short and J 3 bases short, with 11 bases between. This CDR3 has 14 residues. Germline lookup yields CDR1 SNHLY and CDR2 FYNNEI. CDR3 sequence reads: CASSEAGADTEAFF. The CDR3 DNA sequence: TGTGCCAGCAGTGAGGCAGGGGCTGACACTGAAGCTTTCTTT.

This clonotype showed up many times. The chain recombines TRBV12-3 or TRBV12-4 with TRBJ2-3; 12 nucleotides agree with TRBD2. This CDR3 comprises 15 residues. J was trimmed by 3 bases and V by 6 bases; bases with no gene match: 4. CDR3 in DNA: TGTGCCAGCAGACCCGGGACTAGCGGGACAGATACGCAGTATTTT. It is translated as CASRPGTSGTDTQYF.

This clonotype has a count of ten or more. The chain has TRBV6-6 and TRBJ2-1, with D possibly being TRBD2 (6 bases). The CDR3 totals 14 residues. Germline assignment: CDR1 MNHNY and CDR2 SVGAGI (reference sequence). Trimming pared 5 bases from V and 4 bases from J, leaving 12 bases between. The DNA for the CDR3 is TGTGCCAGCAGTCCCGGGGGTTCATACAATGAGCAGTTCTTC. Its translation: CASSPGGSYNEQFF.